The rows below give T cell receptor beta chains drawn from one sample of a study of regulatory T cells in long-lasting Graves disease. TCRdb redid the calling of the multiplex PCR reads with MiXCR, one entry per CDR3 protein. The repertoire holds 650,000 to 850,000 distinct CDR3 sequences, with around 30% as singletons. Specimen: peripheral blood mononuclear cells (PBMCs), collected when the disease was refractory, from a patient treated with antithyroid drugs. Every receptor here comes from a female donor with Graves disease. Each CDR3 is given with its conserved first and last residue.

j_call,v_call,cdr3_aa
TRBJ1-1,TRBV5-1,CASSFRGPNTEAFF
TRBJ1-6,TRBV6-1,CASRETQAGPRGPLHF
TRBJ2-5,TRBV19,CASSRTGIWNF
TRBJ2-7,TRBV19,CASRDLQGNEQYF
TRBJ1-2,TRBV7-2,CASSPTIYGYTF
TRBJ1-2,TRBV20-1,CSATGTPYGYTF
TRBJ2-7,TRBV7-9,CASNPFGTYEQYF
TRBJ1-1,TRBV5-1,CASSTVKNTEAFF
TRBJ1-5,TRBV12-3/TRBV12-4,CASRSPGQAQPQHF
TRBJ1-5,TRBV28,CASSIPLGSNQPQHF
TRBJ2-5,TRBV5-1,CASSQTRFSETQYF
TRBJ1-2,TRBV25-1,CASSARTTGGGYTF
TRBJ1-4,TRBV30,CAWSSGGGLIASF
TRBJ2-7,TRBV7-9,CASSLAQGPLYEQYF
TRBJ1-1,TRBV6-1,CASSEYGDTEAFF
TRBJ2-5,TRBV7-9,CAAGGQETQYF
TRBJ2-7,TRBV29-1,CSVEFRGGGYEQYF
TRBJ2-1,TRBV6-1,CASRELAGGTYNEQFF
TRBJ2-5,TRBV20-1,CSATVEGRETQYF
TRBJ2-7,TRBV7-6,CASSLGAAGGNYEQYF
TRBJ1-1,TRBV6-1,CASREGRDITEAFF
TRBJ1-3,TRBV28,CASSLPGGGNTIYF
TRBJ1-2,TRBV6-4,CASSYGGAINYGYTF
TRBJ2-5,TRBV12-3/TRBV12-4,CASSVLAGPKGTQYF
TRBJ1-2,TRBV19,CASKALQGNYGYTF
TRBJ2-5,TRBV20-1,CSAVQTSGQETQYF
TRBJ1-2,TRBV6-1,CASSNRPEESYGYTF
TRBJ2-5,TRBV2,CASSYRGSVETQYF
TRBJ2-5,TRBV29-1,CSVQGRGETQYF
TRBJ2-2,TRBV2,CASRRGTGNTGELFF
TRBJ1-5,TRBV2,CASSLQREGQPQHF
TRBJ1-2,TRBV10-3,CAISESNRGDGYTF
TRBJ1-4,TRBV12-3/TRBV12-4,CASSKLEKLFF
TRBJ1-2,TRBV3-1,CASSQVPTGDGYTF
TRBJ2-7,TRBV6-2/TRBV6-3,CASSYRTGDYEQYF
TRBJ1-2,TRBV15,CATSRDFNYGYTF
TRBJ1-2,TRBV5-6,CASSDYGSYTF
TRBJ1-5,TRBV29-1,CSVVLGTGGQPQHF
TRBJ2-7,TRBV20-1,CSVASPYEQYF
TRBJ2-1,TRBV13,CASSSGPGWNEQFF